The 7 T cell receptor beta chains presented below share a single source sample, sequenced in a study of regulatory and conventional T cells in RAG deficiency. Profiling relied on immunoSEQ multiplex PCR, and the TCRdb table lists in-frame clones only, not all of them. Of roughly 34,000 clones in the sample, 60% to 85% are singletons; the top ten hold roughly 3.5%. The sorted conventional CD4+ T cells were CD25-low and CD127-high, with genomic DNA sequenced. These records were also assigned to another study, of regulatory T cells. Per that paper: Amplification used 52 TRBV primers and 13 TRBJ primers.

Sequenced material: CD4+ effector T cells sorted from blood. These receptors were taken from a human donor in good health.

V gene TRBV30 combines with J gene TRBJ2-7; D remains unclear. V lost 2 bases to trimming and J lost 1 base, with 9 bases between them. CDR1 is GTSNPN and CDR2 is SVGIG in the germline V gene (reference sequence). This CDR3 is built from 13 residues. This CDR3 reads CAWSSGTSYEQYF. The DNA for the CDR3 is TGTGCCTGGAGTTCAGGAACTTCCTACGAGCAGTACTTC. Based on the CDR3 plus reference TRBV30 and TRBJ2-7, the full variable domain is SQTIHQWPATLVQPVGSPLSLECTVEGTSNPNLYWYRQAAGRGLQLLFYSVGIGQISSEVPQNLSASRPQDRQFILSSKKLLLSDSGFYLCAWSSGTSYEQYFGPGTRLTVT.

This clone showed up just a few times. V usage is TRBV7-9 and J usage is TRBJ1-6; D not certain. The CDR3 totals 15 residues. Trimming pared 1 base from V and 6 bases from J, leaving 10 bases between. Germline-derived CDR1 and CDR2 are SEHNR and FQNEAQ (reference sequence). CDR3: CASSLVRTANSPLHF. In DNA, the CDR3 is TGTGCCAGCAGCTTAGTCCGGACGGCTAATTCACCCCTCCACTTT.

This chain links TRBV6-4 with TRBJ1-1, with a weak D call TRBD1 (5 bases). This CDR3 region has 14 residues. Germline CDR1 is MRHNA and CDR2 is SNTAGT. Trimming took 4 bases from V and 5 from J, leaving 14 bases between them. CDR3 loop: CASSARGWETEAFF. CDR3 nucleotide sequence: TGTGCCAGCAGTGCAAGGGGTTGGGAGACTGAAGCTTTCTTT.

This clone came up a few times. The V gene is TRBV4-1, the J gene TRBJ2-7, with D possibly matching TRBD1 (6 bases). Germline-derived CDR1 and CDR2 are MGHRA and YSYEKL. The CDR3 is 13 residues long. Trimming took off 1 base at V and 10 bases at J, with 14 bases between the two ends. Written as DNA, the CDR3 is TGCGCCAGCAGCCAAGCCCTACCGGGACAACAGTACTTC. This translates into CASSQALPGQQYF.

This chain links TRBV30 with TRBJ1-1; D is ambiguous. CDR1 and CDR2 from the germline V gene are GTSNPN and SVGIG (reference sequence). This CDR3 contains 12 residues. Trimming pared 2 bases from V and 0 bases from J, leaving 4 bases between. In DNA form, the CDR3 reads TGTGCCTGGAGTCGCCTGAACACTGAAGCTTTCTTT. It codes for CAWSRLNTEAFF.

There are a few counts of this clone. The chain employs TRBV28 and TRBJ2-7, with D possibly called TRBD1 or TRBD2 (6 bases each). Germline CDR1 is MDHEN and CDR2 is SYDVKM. V dropped 5 bases and J dropped 4 bases, with 12 bases sitting between them. The CDR3 has 13 amino acids. CDR3 sequence (DNA): TGTGCCAGCAGTGGAGGGGGGCTGTACGAGCAGTACTTC. Its protein product is CASSGGGLYEQYF. Full variable domain (missing parts from reference TRBV28 and TRBJ2-7): DVKVTQSSRYLVKRTGEKVFLECVQDMDHENMFWYRQDPGLGLRLIYFSYDVKMKEKGDIPEGYSVSREKKERFSLILESASTNQTSMYLCASSGGGLYEQYFGPGTRLTVT.

The chain employs TRBV6-5 and TRBJ2-2; 9 nucleotides match TRBD2. Trimming removed 6 bases from V and 5 bases from J; junction bases left unmatched: 7. Germline V CDR1 and CDR2: MNHEY, SVGAGI. The CDR3 has 15 residues. In DNA, the CDR3 is TGTGCCAGCAGACCTGGGAGCGGGGGGACCGGGGAGCTGTTTTTT. Its protein is CASRPGSGGTGELFF.